This TCR beta chain was sequenced during a study of CD8 T cells in ankylosing spondylitis. This clonotype was counted between two and nine times. Its antigen is still unknown. Unmatched junction bases numbered 9, after V lost 7 bases and J lost 3 bases. Germline V gene lookup returns CDR1 DFQATT and CDR2 SNEGSKA (reference sequence). This CDR3 has 14 amino acids. Quantitative barcoded 5'-RACE was used to prepare TCR beta libraries. TCRdb reprocessed the 5' RACE reads with MiXCR, giving one entry per CDR3 protein. The table lists about 800,000 distinct CDR3 sequences, about 10% of them singletons. Study results and caveats: The study identified a TCR beta motif of roughly eight highly homologous variants that appeared characteristic of ankylosing spondylitis blood. Disease-linked clones were found to be CD8+ and relatively rare in peripheral blood.

The chain combines TRBV20-1 with TRBJ2-3; TRBD2 matches at 8 bases. This TCR derives from a male donor with ankylosing spondylitis. Sequencing used blood, either unsorted or a sorted T cell fraction (not recorded which). The CDR3 sequence is CSGQTGGRTDTQYF. The DNA of the CDR3 is TGCAGTGGGCAAACGGGGGGGCGGACAGATACGCAGTATTTT.